What follows describes a single T cell receptor beta chain. Its specificity is unknown. The V segment lost 4 bases and the J segment 3 bases; nucleotides outside the gene matches: 4. The length of the CDR3 is 15 residues. In germline, CDR1 is MGHRA, CDR2 YSYEKL. Clones were read by immunoSEQ multiplex PCR, and TCRdb kept only the in-frame ones, dropping some. The repertoire consists of 140,000 or so clones, with 85% to 95% occurring once and the leading ten covering 12%. The data belong to a study of T cell responses to AZD1222 COVID-19 vaccine. Study-level points and caveats: Spike-specific TCR depth and breadth grew after two AZD1222 doses. Spike-spanning, vaccine-associated CD4 TCRs were dominant at 160-218 and 743-854.

The source is an adult who had recovered from COVID-19. This sequence joins TRBV4-1 and TRBJ2-7; 12 nucleotides match TRBD2. Here the sequenced sample was peripheral blood, taken after recovery from COVID-19. The CDR3 sequence is CASSLTTSGGYEQYF. DNA for the CDR3: TGCGCCAGCAGCCTTACGACTAGCGGGGGCTACGAGCAGTACTTC.